This TCR beta chain is drawn from a study of shared clonotypes between healthy human individuals. The table came from immunoSEQ multiplex PCR; TCRdb's copy has only in-frame clones and leaves some out. The sample has approximately 500,000 clones; around 79% are singletons. Concerning this clone itself: The same CDR3 is also encoded by other DNA sequences in this sample.

Material: PBMCs. The receptor comes from a woman aged 40-49 years in good health. Some clones in this sample may be carry-over from other donors' samples.

The CDR3 here is CASSLGAAYEQYF. CDR3 in DNA: TGCGCCAGCAGCTTGGGGGCGGCCTACGAGCAGTACTTC. The V gene is TRBV5-1, the J gene TRBJ2-7, with unresolved D. From germline, CDR1 is SGHRS and CDR2 YFSETQ. The CDR3 consists of 13 residues. V lost 0 bases and J lost 2, with 6 bases in between.